Listed here are 3 T cell receptor beta chains from one sample, sequenced in a study of blood T cells in healthy people across ages. Sample-barcoded 5' priming and a J-beta primer mix drove a second PCR of roughly 6 to 12 cycles. TCRdb ran MiXCR on the 5' RACE reads and lists one entry per CDR3 protein. The sample lists a few hundred thousand distinct CDR3 sequences, about 25% occurring once. Specimen: blood. The source of these receptors is a woman aged 70-85 years in good health.

This clonotype was seen just once. The chain recombines TRBV5-1 with TRBJ1-2; D not resolved. The CDR3 sequence is 16 residues long. V was shortened by 0 bases and J by 5 bases, with 17 bases between the two germline ends. Looked up from germline, CDR1 is SGHRS and CDR2 is YFSETQ. The CDR3 DNA reads TGCGCCAGCAGCTTGGAAGGCACCGCTACTGGATATGGCTACACCTTC. Amino acids: CASSLEGTATGYGYTF.

This clonotype was seen only a few times. The gene calls are TRBV12-3 or TRBV12-4 and TRBJ2-1, with 14 bases fitting TRBD2. CDR3 length equals 19 residues. V lost 5 bases, J lost 3 bases, and 12 bases stayed unmatched. The CDR3 DNA is TGTGCCAGCAGTCCAAAGGGGGGACTAGCGGGGGCCTTCTACAATGAGCAGTTCTTC. The encoded protein is CASSPKGGLAGAFYNEQFF.

This clonotype showed up just a few times. This sequence joins TRBV5-1 and TRBJ2-5, with 7 bases that match TRBD1. In germline, CDR1 is SGHRS, CDR2 YFSETQ. Germline trimming cut 6 bases from V and 2 bases from J; bases unmatched to any gene: 4. The length of the CDR3 is 13 residues. CDR3 DNA sequence: TGCGCCAGCAAGGAGACAGGGCAAGAGACCCAGTACTTC. Protein sequence: CASKETGQETQYF.